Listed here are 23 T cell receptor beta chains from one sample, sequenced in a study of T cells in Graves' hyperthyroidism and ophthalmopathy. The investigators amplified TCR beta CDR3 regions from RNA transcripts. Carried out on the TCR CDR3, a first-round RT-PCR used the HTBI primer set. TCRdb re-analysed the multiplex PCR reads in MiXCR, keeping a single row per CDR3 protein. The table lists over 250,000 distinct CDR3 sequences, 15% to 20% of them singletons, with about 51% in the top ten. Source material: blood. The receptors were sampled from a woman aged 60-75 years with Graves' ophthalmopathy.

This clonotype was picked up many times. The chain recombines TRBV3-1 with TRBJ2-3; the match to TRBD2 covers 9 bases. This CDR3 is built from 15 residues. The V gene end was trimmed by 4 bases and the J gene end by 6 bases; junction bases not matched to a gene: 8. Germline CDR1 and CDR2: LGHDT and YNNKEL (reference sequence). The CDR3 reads CASSLKSGGKDTQYF. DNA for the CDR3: TGTGCCAGCAGCCTGAAGAGCGGGGGGAAGGATACGCAGTATTTT.

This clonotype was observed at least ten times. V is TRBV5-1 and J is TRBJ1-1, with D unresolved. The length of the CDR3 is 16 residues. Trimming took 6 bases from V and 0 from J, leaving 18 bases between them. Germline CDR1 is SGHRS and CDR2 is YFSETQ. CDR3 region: CASTSIPGGMNTEAFF. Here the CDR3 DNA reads TGCGCCAGCACCTCAATCCCCGGTGGTATGAACACTGAAGCTTTCTTT.

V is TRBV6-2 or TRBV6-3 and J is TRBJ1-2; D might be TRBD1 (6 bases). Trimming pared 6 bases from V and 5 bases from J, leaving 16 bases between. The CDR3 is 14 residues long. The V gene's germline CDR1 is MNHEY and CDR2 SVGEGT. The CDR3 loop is CASRDTGTAYGYTF. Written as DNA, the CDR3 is TGTGCCAGCAGAGACACAGGGACCGCTTATGGCTACACCTTC.

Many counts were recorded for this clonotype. CDR3 sequence: CAISVTPNGGGSGQETQYF. For the CDR3, the DNA is TGTGCCATCAGTGTCACCCCGAATGGTGGGGGAAGTGGCCAAGAGACCCAGTACTTC. The chain links TRBV10-3 to TRBJ2-5; D could derive from TRBD1 or TRBD2 (5 bases each). Germline V gives CDR1 ENHRY, CDR2 SYGVKD. There are 19 residues in the CDR3. V dropped 4 bases and J dropped 1 base, with 25 bases sitting between them.

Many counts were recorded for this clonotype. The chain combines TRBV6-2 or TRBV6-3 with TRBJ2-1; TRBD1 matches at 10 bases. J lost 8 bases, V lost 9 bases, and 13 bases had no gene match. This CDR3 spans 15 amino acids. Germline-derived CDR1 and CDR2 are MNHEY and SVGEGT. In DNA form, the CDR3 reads TGTGCCAGTCGCCTATCCGGGACAGGGGAATATGAGCAGTTCTTC. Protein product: CASRLSGTGEYEQFF.

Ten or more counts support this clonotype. CDR3 in amino acids: CASSESGTSGYTF. In nucleotides, the CDR3 is TGTGCCAGCAGTGAAAGCGGTACTTCTGGCTACACCTTC. This chain links TRBV2 with TRBJ1-2; D call uncertain. The CDR3 extends over 13 amino acids. The germline CDR1 and CDR2 sequences are SNHLY and FYNNEI. The germline V and J ends were trimmed by 2 bases and 7 bases, with 11 bases remaining between them.

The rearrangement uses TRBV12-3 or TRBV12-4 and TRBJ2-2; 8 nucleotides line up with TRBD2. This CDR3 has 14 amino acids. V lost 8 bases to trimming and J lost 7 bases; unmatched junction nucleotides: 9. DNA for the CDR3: TGTGCCAGCTTGGACGGGGGGGCCATCGGGGAGCTGTTTTTT. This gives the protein CASLDGGAIGELFF.

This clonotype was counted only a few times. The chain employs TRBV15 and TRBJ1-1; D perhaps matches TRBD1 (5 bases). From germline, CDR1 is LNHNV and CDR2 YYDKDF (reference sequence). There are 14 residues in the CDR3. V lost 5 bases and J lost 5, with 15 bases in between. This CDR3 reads CATSAVGAITEAFF. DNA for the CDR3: TGTGCCACCAGCGCAGTAGGGGCGATAACTGAAGCTTTCTTT.

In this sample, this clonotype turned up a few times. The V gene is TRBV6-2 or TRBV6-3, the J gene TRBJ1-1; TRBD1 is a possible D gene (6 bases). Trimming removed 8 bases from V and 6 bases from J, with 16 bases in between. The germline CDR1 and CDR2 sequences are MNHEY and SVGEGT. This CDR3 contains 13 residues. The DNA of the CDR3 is TGTGCCAGCGTGGGGGCAGACCGGTCTGAAGCTTTCTTT. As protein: CASVGADRSEAFF.

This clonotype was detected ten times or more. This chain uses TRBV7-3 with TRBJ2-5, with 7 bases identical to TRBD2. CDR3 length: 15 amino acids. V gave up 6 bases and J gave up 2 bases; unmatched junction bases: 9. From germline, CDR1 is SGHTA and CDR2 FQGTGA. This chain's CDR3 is CASSQTGTTQETQYF. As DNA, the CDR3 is TGTGCCAGCAGTCAGACCGGGACTACGCAAGAGACCCAGTACTTC.

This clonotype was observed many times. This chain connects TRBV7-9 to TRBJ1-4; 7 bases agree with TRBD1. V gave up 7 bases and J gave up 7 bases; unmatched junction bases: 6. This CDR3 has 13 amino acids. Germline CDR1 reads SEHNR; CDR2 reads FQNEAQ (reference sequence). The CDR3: CASNTGESEKLFF. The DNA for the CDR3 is TGTGCCAGCAACACAGGGGAAAGTGAAAAACTGTTTTTT.

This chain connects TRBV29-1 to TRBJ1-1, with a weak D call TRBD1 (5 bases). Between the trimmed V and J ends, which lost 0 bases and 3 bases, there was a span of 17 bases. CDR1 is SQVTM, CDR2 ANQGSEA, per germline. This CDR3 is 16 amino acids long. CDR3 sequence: CSVEEKRGLPYTEAFF. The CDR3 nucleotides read TGCAGCGTTGAAGAAAAGAGGGGCCTACCCTACACTGAAGCTTTCTTT.

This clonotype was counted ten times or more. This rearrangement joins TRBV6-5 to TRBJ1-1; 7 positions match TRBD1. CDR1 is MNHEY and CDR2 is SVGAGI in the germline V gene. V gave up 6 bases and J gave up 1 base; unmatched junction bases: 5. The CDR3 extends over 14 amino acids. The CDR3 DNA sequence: TGTGCCAGCAGAACCGACAGGGCGAACACTGAAGCTTTCTTT. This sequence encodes CASRTDRANTEAFF.

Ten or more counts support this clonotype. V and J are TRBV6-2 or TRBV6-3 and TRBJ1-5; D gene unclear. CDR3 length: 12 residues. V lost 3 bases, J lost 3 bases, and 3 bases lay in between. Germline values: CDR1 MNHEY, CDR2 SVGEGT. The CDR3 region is CASSYTNQPQHF. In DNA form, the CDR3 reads TGTGCCAGCAGTTATACCAATCAGCCCCAGCATTTT.

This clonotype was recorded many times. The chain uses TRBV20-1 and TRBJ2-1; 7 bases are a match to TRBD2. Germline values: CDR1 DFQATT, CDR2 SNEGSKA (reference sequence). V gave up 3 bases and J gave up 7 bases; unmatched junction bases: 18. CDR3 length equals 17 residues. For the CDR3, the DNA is TGCAGTGCTAGGGGTTTTTGGGCGGGAGAACCCGGGAATGAGCAGTTCTTC. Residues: CSARGFWAGEPGNEQFF.

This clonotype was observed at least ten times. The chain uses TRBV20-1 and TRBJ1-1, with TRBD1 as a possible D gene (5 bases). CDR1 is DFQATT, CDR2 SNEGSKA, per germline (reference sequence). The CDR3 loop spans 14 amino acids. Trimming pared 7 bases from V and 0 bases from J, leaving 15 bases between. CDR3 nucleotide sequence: TGCAGTGTTATTCGGGGGGGAATGAACACTGAAGCTTTCTTT. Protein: CSVIRGGMNTEAFF.

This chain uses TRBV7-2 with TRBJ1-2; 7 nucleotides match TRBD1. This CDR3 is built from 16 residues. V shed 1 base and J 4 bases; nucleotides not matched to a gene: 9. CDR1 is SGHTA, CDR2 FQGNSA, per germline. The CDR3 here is CASSLVPGQLTYGYTF. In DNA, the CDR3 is TGTGCCAGCAGCTTAGTCCCGGGACAGCTCACCTATGGCTACACCTTC.

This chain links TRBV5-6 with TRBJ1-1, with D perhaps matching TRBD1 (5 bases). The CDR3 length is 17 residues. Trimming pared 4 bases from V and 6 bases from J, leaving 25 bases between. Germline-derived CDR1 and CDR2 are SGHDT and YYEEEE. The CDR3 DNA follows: TGTGCCAGCAGCCATCCGGATATGGGCAGGGCATTGGCTGAAGCTTTCTTT. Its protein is CASSHPDMGRALAEAFF.

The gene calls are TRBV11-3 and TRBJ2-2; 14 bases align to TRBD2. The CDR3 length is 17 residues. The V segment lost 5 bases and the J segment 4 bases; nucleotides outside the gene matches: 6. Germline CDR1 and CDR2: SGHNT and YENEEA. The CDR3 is CASSQKTSGRVTGELFF. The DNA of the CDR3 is TGTGCCAGCAGCCAAAAGACTAGCGGGAGGGTCACCGGGGAGCTGTTTTTT.

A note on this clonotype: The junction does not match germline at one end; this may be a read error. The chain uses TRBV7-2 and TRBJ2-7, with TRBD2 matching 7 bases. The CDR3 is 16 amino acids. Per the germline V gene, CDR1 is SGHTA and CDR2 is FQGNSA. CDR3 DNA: TGCGCCAGCAGCCATGGGACTAACGGTCGGAATTACGAGCAGTACTTC. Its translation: CASSHGTNGRNYEQYF.

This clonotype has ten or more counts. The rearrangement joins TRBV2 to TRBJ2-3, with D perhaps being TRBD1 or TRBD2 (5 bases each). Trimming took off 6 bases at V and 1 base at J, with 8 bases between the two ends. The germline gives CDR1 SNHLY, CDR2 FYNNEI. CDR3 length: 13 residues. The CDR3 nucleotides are TGTGCCAGCAGCGGGGACCGCACAGATACGCAGTATTTT. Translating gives CASSGDRTDTQYF.

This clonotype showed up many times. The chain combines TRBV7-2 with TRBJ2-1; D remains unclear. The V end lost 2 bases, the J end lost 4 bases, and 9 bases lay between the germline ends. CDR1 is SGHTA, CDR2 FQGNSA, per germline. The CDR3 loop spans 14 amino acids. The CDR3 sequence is CASSLNGNYNEQFF. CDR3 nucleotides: TGTGCCAGCAGCTTAAATGGGAATTACAATGAGCAGTTCTTC.

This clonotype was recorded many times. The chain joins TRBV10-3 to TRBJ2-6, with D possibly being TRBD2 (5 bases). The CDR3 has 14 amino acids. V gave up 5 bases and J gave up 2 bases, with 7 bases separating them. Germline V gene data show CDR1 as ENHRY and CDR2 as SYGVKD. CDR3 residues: CAISTGTGANVLTF. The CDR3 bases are TGTGCCATCAGTACCGGGACTGGGGCCAACGTCCTGACTTTC.